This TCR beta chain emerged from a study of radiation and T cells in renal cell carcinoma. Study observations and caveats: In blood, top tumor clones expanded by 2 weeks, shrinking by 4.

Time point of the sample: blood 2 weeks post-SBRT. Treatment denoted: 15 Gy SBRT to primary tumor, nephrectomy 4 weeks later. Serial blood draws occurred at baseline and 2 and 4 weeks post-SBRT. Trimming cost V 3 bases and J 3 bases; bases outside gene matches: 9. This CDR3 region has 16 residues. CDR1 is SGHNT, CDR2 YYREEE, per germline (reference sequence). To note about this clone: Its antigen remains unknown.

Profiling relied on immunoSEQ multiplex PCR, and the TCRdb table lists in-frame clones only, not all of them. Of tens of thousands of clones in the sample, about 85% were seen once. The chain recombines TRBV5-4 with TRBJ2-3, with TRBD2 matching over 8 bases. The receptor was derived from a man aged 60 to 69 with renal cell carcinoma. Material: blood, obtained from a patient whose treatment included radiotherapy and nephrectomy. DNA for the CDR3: TGTGCCAGCAGCTCCGCCGGGACTAGTACAACAGATACGCAGTATTTT. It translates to CASSSAGTSTTDTQYF.